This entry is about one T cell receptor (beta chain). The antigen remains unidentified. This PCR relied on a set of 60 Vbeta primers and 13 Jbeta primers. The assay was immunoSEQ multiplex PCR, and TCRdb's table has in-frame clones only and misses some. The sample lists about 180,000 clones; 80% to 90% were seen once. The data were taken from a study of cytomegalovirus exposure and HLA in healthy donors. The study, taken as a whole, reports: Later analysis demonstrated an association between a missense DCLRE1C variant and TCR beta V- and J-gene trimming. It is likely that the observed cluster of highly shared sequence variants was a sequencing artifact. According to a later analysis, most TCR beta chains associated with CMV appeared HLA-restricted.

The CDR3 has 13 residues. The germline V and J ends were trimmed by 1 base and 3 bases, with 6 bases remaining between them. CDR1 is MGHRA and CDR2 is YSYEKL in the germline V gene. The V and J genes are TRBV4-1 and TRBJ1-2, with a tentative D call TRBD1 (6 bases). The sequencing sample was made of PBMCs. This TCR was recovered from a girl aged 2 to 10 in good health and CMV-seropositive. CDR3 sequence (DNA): TGCGCCAGCAGCCAAGCAGGGGACTATGGCTACACCTTC. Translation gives CASSQAGDYGYTF.